Below, 32 T cell receptor beta chains from the same sample are listed, as sequenced in a study of cytomegalovirus exposure and HLA in healthy donors. The PCR was carried out with 60 Vbeta primers and 13 Jbeta primers. Sequencing used immunoSEQ multiplex PCR; TCRdb keeps in-frame clones, though not all of them. The table includes 200,000 to 250,000 clones, around 75% detected once. The source material was PBMCs. Source of these receptors: a woman between 25 and 40 years old in good health and CMV-seronegative.

V is TRBV10-3 and J is TRBJ2-5; TRBD1 matches 8 bases. V shed 3 bases, J shed 4 bases, and the junction held 4 bases outside the gene matches. CDR3 length: 14 amino acids. Per germline, CDR1 ENHRY and CDR2 SYGVKD. CDR3 DNA: TGTGCCATCAGTGATCCCAGGGGGCCAGAGACCCAGTACTTC. Translating it yields CAISDPRGPETQYF.

V and J are TRBV6-6 and TRBJ1-4; D not resolved. V was cut by 5 bases and J by 6 bases, with 7 bases left in between. Germline CDR1 reads MNHNY; CDR2 reads SVGAGI (reference sequence). CDR3 size: 12 residues. The CDR3 reads CASSQSDEKLFF. The CDR3 coding sequence is TGTGCCAGCAGTCAGTCTGATGAAAAACTGTTTTTT.

The table lists this clone with a count of one. The rearrangement uses TRBV29-1 and TRBJ1-1; the D is unclear. Germline V CDR1 and CDR2: SQVTM, ANQGSEA. The CDR3 spans 11 residues. Trimming removed 5 bases from V and 5 bases from J, with 9 bases in between. DNA for the CDR3: TGCAGCGTTAGAAAGAGTACTGAAGCTTTCTTT. This gives the protein CSVRKSTEAFF.

This clone was detected only once. The genes are TRBV5-6 and TRBJ1-1; unclear D gene. The CDR3 runs to 15 residues. Germline V gene sequence: CDR1 SGHDT, CDR2 YYEEEE. Trimming cost V 1 base and J 0 bases, with 10 bases left between them. The CDR3 region is CASSLNAGLNTEAFF. CDR3 coding DNA: TGTGCCAGCAGCTTGAACGCAGGCCTGAACACTGAAGCTTTCTTT.

This chain joins TRBV7-8 and TRBJ2-3; no firm D call. Germline lookup yields CDR1 SGHVS and CDR2 FQNEAQ. This CDR3 contains 17 residues. Deletions cut 4 bases from V and 0 bases from J, with 17 bases between. The CDR3 DNA reads as TGTGCCAGCAGCTCCCTCCCCCAGCGAGCCAGCACAGATACGCAGTATTTT. Amino acids: CASSSLPQRASTDTQYF. The complete variable domain, with remaining parts taken from reference TRBV7-8 and TRBJ2-3, reads GAGVSQSPRYKVAKRGQDVALRCDPISGHVSLFWYQQALGQGPEFLTYFQNEAQLDKSGLPSDRFFAERPEGSVSTLKIQRTQQEDSAVYLCASSSLPQRASTDTQYFGPGTRLTVL.

The genes are TRBV18 and TRBJ2-2; 8 nucleotides line up with TRBD1. The CDR3 has 16 residues. Trimming cost V 1 base and J 1 base; bases outside gene matches: 2. Germline V gene data show CDR1 as KGHSH and CDR2 as LQKENI. For the CDR3, the DNA is TGTGCCAGCTCACCACTAGGGACAGGGAACACCGGGGAGCTGTTTTTT. It translates to CASSPLGTGNTGELFF. Variable domain in full (rest from reference TRBV18 and TRBJ2-2): NAGVMQNPRHLVRRRGQEARLRCSPMKGHSHVYWYRQLPEEGLKFMVYLQKENIIDESGMPKERFSAEFPKEGPSILRIQQVVRGDSAAYFCASSPLGTGNTGELFFGEGSRLTVL.

The CDR3 spells CAWSGTVGTEAFF. Written as DNA, the CDR3 is TGTGCCTGGAGTGGGACAGTAGGAACTGAAGCTTTCTTT. The chain has TRBV30 and TRBJ1-1, with a tentative D call TRBD1 (6 bases). The germline V gene encodes CDR1 GTSNPN and CDR2 SVGIG (reference sequence). Deletions cut 1 base from V and 5 bases from J, with 11 bases between. The CDR3 has 13 residues.

The rearrangement links TRBV6-1 to TRBJ1-4; no clear D gene. Germline values: CDR1 MNHNS, CDR2 SASEGT. The CDR3 contains 13 residues. Deletions cut 1 base from V and 9 bases from J, with 9 bases between. The CDR3 DNA is TGTGCCAGCAGTGAAGGGGTCGGGAAAAAACTGTTTTTT. This codes for CASSEGVGKKLFF.

CDR3 nucleotides: TGTGCCAGCAGCGCCGGGACTAGAAGCACAGATACGCAGTATTTT. It encodes CASSAGTRSTDTQYF. This chain connects TRBV7-3 to TRBJ2-3; 8 nucleotides align to TRBD2. The germline V gene encodes CDR1 SGHTA and CDR2 FQGTGA. CDR3 size: 15 residues. Trimming removed 5 bases from V and 0 bases from J; junction bases left unmatched: 4. The variable domain in full, with the rest retrieved from reference TRBV7-3 and TRBJ2-3, is GAGVSQTPSNKVTEKGKYVELRCDPISGHTALYWYRQSLGQGPEFLIYFQGTGAADDSGLPNDRFFAVRPEGSVSTLKIQRTERGDSAVYLCASSAGTRSTDTQYFGPGTRLTVL.

This sequence joins TRBV11-3 and TRBJ2-1; 10 bases map to TRBD2. CDR3 size: 15 residues. V lost 5 bases to trimming and J lost 5 bases; unmatched junction nucleotides: 6. Germline-derived CDR1 and CDR2 are SGHNT and YENEEA. Here the CDR3 reads CASSTGLASDNEQFF. The CDR3 coding sequence is TGTGCCAGCAGCACGGGACTAGCGTCGGACAATGAGCAGTTCTTC. Looking up the rest from reference TRBV11-3 and TRBJ2-1 gives the full variable domain: EAGVVQSPRYKIIEKKQPVAFWCNPISGHNTLYWYLQNLGQGPELLIRYENEEAVDDSQLPKDRFSAERLKGVDSTLKIQPAELGDSAVYLCASSTGLASDNEQFFGPGTRLTVL.

V is TRBV11-2 and J is TRBJ1-2; D might be TRBD1 (5 bases). Trimming took off 5 bases at V and 4 bases at J, with 14 bases between the two ends. The CDR3 contains 14 residues. Germline CDR1 reads SGHAT; CDR2 reads FQNNGV. Here the CDR3 DNA reads TGTGCCAGCAGCCTTACTACAGGAACCTATGGCTACACCTTC. Its translation: CASSLTTGTYGYTF.

V and J are TRBV5-1 and TRBJ2-6, with TRBD1 matching 7 bases. The germline CDR1 and CDR2 sequences are SGHRS and YFSETQ. The CDR3 loop spans 14 amino acids. Trimming removed 0 bases from V and 9 bases from J; junction bases left unmatched: 3. This CDR3 is CASSLEGAGNVLTF. The CDR3 region has the DNA TGCGCCAGCAGCTTGGAGGGGGCCGGCAACGTCCTGACTTTC.

The rearrangement joins TRBV11-3 to TRBJ2-5, with a weak D call TRBD1 (5 bases). The J call may not be correct, given that the DNA end is closer to TRBJ2-7. The CDR3 spans 14 residues. CDR1 and CDR2 from the germline V gene are SGHNT and YENEEA. This chain's CDR3 is CASSPSGLPYEQYF. CDR3 DNA sequence: TGTGCCAGCAGCCCCTCAGGGCTGCCCTACGAGCAGTACTTC.

This chain joins TRBV5-1 and TRBJ2-1, with a tentative D call TRBD2 (6 bases). The CDR3 has 10 residues. V lost 10 bases and J lost 8, with 10 bases in between. Germline-derived CDR1 and CDR2 are SGHRS and YFSETQ. The CDR3 sequence is CAAGIDEQFF. The CDR3 DNA is TGCGCCGCGGGGATCGATGAGCAGTTCTTC.

The chain recombines TRBV6-1 with TRBJ1-2; 11 bases line up with TRBD1. Germline V gene sequence: CDR1 MNHNS, CDR2 SASEGT. The CDR3 totals 18 residues. J gave up 0 bases and V 4 bases, and 10 bases lay outside the gene matches. CDR3 in amino acids: CASSGGQGVRFSNYGYTF. The CDR3 DNA reads as TGTGCCAGCAGTGGGGGACAGGGGGTTAGGTTTTCTAACTATGGCTACACCTTC.

V usage is TRBV7-9 and J usage is TRBJ1-2; the match to TRBD1 covers 7 bases. The CDR3 runs 14 residues. The germline CDR1 and CDR2 sequences are SEHNR and FQNEAQ (reference sequence). The ends lost 0 bases at V and 8 bases at J; junction bases unmatched: 6. CDR3 protein: CASSLASDRRGYTF. In DNA form, the CDR3 reads TGTGCCAGCAGCTTAGCCTCGGACAGGAGGGGCTACACCTTC.

The V call is TRBV27, the J call TRBJ2-2; D might be TRBD1 (5 bases). The CDR3 has 16 residues. Germline CDR1 and CDR2: MNHEY and SMNVEV (reference sequence). Trimming cost V 4 bases and J 0 bases, with 12 bases left between them. CDR3 loop: CASSYDSPANTGELFF. CDR3 bases: TGTGCCAGCAGTTATGACAGCCCGGCGAACACCGGGGAGCTGTTTTTT.

A few counts support this clone. V gene TRBV30 combines with J gene TRBJ1-1, with D unclear. Germline V gene lookup returns CDR1 GTSNPN and CDR2 SVGIG (reference sequence). Trimming stripped 7 bases from V and 6 bases from J, with 12 bases between. CDR3 length equals 11 residues. In DNA form, the CDR3 reads TGTGCCTTGTTGGTAGTCCCTGAAGCTTTCTTT. Its translation: CALLVVPEAFF.

Regarding this clone: The germline gene is not matched at one end of the junction; a read error may be the cause. This chain uses TRBV7-9 with TRBJ2-2; a weak D match, TRBD1 (5 bases). The CDR3 is 13 amino acids. Germline CDR1 and CDR2: SEHNR and FQNEAQ (reference sequence). The CDR3 nucleotides read TGTTCCAGCAGCCAGAACAGGCACGGGGAGCTGTTTTTT. Translated, it gives CSSSQNRHGELFF. The whole variable domain, remainder taken from reference TRBV7-9 and TRBJ2-2, is DTGVSQNPRHKITKRGQNVTFRCDPISEHNRLYWYRQTLGQGPEFLTYFQNEAQLEKSRLLSDRFSAERPKGSFSTLEIQRTEQGDSAMYLCSSSQNRHGELFFGEGSRLTVL.

A few counts support this clone. V and J are TRBV10-2 and TRBJ2-5; TRBD1 aligns across 7 bases. Germline V gene sequence: CDR1 WSHSY, CDR2 SAAADI. CDR3 length: 14 amino acids. The J segment lost 5 bases and the V segment lost 5 bases, leaving 8 bases of the junction unmatched. In nucleotides, the CDR3 is TGCGCCAGCAGTATGACAGGGAAGACTGAGACCCAGTACTTC. This sequence encodes CASSMTGKTETQYF.

The chain links TRBV4-2 to TRBJ2-1; 10 bases fit TRBD2. The germline V gene has CDR1 LGHNA and CDR2 YNFKEQ. The J segment lost 8 bases and the V segment lost 0 bases, leaving 13 bases of the junction unmatched. The CDR3 length is 18 residues. The CDR3 DNA reads as TGTGCCAGCAGCCAAGAGCACCCAGCGGGAGGGCTGGTTTATGAGCAGTTCTTC. Translation gives CASSQEHPAGGLVYEQFF.

This chain uses TRBV30 with TRBJ2-3, with 10 bases lining up with TRBD2. Germline CDR1 is GTSNPN and CDR2 is SVGIG (reference sequence). The CDR3 spans 17 residues. V dropped 6 bases and J dropped 3; count of bases not matched to a gene: 15. The CDR3 here is CACHPLAGGVVTDTQYF. The CDR3 DNA follows: TGTGCCTGTCATCCTTTAGCGGGAGGAGTGGTGACAGATACGCAGTATTTT.

The chain is built from TRBV7-2 and TRBJ2-2; 7 bases are a match to TRBD2. Losses at the gene ends were 1 base for V and 3 bases for J; bases not matched to a gene: 5. This CDR3 comprises 16 residues. Germline V gene sequence: CDR1 SGHTA, CDR2 FQGNSA. This CDR3 is CASSLVGGRDTGELFF. The DNA of the CDR3 is TGTGCCAGCAGCTTAGTTGGCGGGAGAGACACCGGGGAGCTGTTTTTT.

To note about this clone: This same CDR3 is encoded by further DNA sequences in the sample. The chain employs TRBV5-1 and TRBJ1-6; possibly TRBD1 for D (5 bases). The CDR3 sequence is 16 residues long. V was cut by 4 bases and J by 6 bases, with 17 bases left in between. CDR1 and CDR2 (germline): SGHRS, YFSETQ. CDR3 in amino acids: CASSLSARAANSPLHF. In DNA, the CDR3 is TGCGCCAGCAGCCTGTCGGCCAGGGCGGCTAATTCACCCCTCCACTTT.

This chain links TRBV6-1 with TRBJ2-5, with 14 bases aligning to TRBD2. V gave up 4 bases and J gave up 7 bases; unmatched junction bases: 8. The CDR3 is 16 residues long. The germline gives CDR1 MNHNS, CDR2 SASEGT. The CDR3 DNA reads as TGTGCCAGCAGTGTTCGGACTAGCGGGGGGCCGGGGACCCAGTACTTC. Its protein product is CASSVRTSGGPGTQYF.

The rearrangement uses TRBV28 and TRBJ1-2; D call uncertain. This CDR3 region has 12 residues. V was trimmed by 3 bases and J by 7 bases, leaving 9 bases between them. The germline CDR1 and CDR2 sequences are MDHEN and SYDVKM. The chain's CDR3 is CASSLRGSGYTF. CDR3 sequence (DNA): TGTGCCAGCAGTTTGCGTGGTAGTGGCTACACCTTC.

This clone was seen more than once but under ten times. The V call is TRBV6-6, the J call TRBJ2-7; 7 nucleotides match TRBD1. This CDR3 spans 13 amino acids. V shed 7 bases, J shed 7 bases, and the junction held 10 bases outside the gene matches. Germline lookup yields CDR1 MNHNY and CDR2 SVGAGI (reference sequence). CDR3 region: CASKSRGSGEQYF. For the CDR3, the DNA is TGTGCCAGCAAATCCAGGGGGTCGGGGGAGCAGTACTTC.

V gene TRBV5-5 combines with J gene TRBJ1-1; 11 nucleotides align to TRBD1. V gave up 0 bases and J gave up 5 bases; unmatched junction bases: 9. Germline CDR1 is SGHKS and CDR2 is YYEKEE (reference sequence). CDR3 size: 17 residues. CDR3 DNA: TGTGCCAGCAGCTTGGGGACGGACAGGGGGCTTGGGACTGAAGCTTTCTTT. Translating it yields CASSLGTDRGLGTEAFF.

The chain joins TRBV6-6 to TRBJ2-5; 9 bases align to TRBD2. V shed 0 bases, J shed 5 bases, and the junction held 7 bases outside the gene matches. CDR3 size: 16 residues. CDR1 is MNHNY and CDR2 is SVGAGI in the germline V gene (reference sequence). CDR3 coding DNA: TGTGCCAGCAGTTACTCGAGTAGCGGGGGAACGGAGACCCAGTACTTC. Amino acids: CASSYSSSGGTETQYF.

This chain connects TRBV12-5 to TRBJ2-5; D is perhaps TRBD2 (6 bases). The CDR3 runs to 14 residues. V gave up 7 bases and J gave up 1 base, with 13 bases separating them. In germline, CDR1 is LGHNT, CDR2 FRNRAP. The CDR3 reads CASVWGGTQETQYF. CDR3 DNA: TGTGCTAGTGTTTGGGGAGGTACCCAAGAGACCCAGTACTTC.

V usage is TRBV9 and J usage is TRBJ2-2, with 12 bases that match TRBD2. V was pared by 3 bases and J by 6 bases, with 3 bases of the junction left unmatched. In germline, CDR1 is SGDLS, CDR2 YYNGEE. The CDR3 consists of 15 residues. The CDR3 DNA follows: TGTGCCAGCAGCGCTAGCGGGAGGGCCTCCGGGGAGCTGTTTTTT. Translated: CASSASGRASGELFF.

V is TRBV7-9 and J is TRBJ1-4; D remains unclear. The germline V gene encodes CDR1 SEHNR and CDR2 FQNEAQ (reference sequence). The CDR3 is made up of 15 amino acids. The ends were cut back, 1 base at V and 0 bases at J, with 6 bases in the middle. DNA of the CDR3: TGTGCCAGCAGCTTAGTACTTGCAACTAATGAAAAACTGTTTTTT. Translating it yields CASSLVLATNEKLFF.